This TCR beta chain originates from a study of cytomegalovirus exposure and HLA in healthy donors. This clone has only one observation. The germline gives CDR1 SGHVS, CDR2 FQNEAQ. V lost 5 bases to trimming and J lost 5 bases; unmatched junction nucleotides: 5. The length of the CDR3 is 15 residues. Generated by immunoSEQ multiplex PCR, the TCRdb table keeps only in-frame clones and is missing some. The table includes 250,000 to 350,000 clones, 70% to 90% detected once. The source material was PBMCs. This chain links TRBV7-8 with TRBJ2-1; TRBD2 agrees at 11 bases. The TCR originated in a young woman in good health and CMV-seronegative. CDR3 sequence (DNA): TGTGCCAGCAGCGTCACTAGCGGGAGCCACAATGAGCAGTTCTTC. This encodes CASSVTSGSHNEQFF.